This TCR beta chain emerged from a study of Graves' ophthalmopathy and Graves' hyperthyroidism. Hyperthyroidism patients were newly diagnosed, ill under 2 months, and aged 18 to 65 years. RNA transcripts served as template for amplifying TCR beta CDR3 sequences. HTBI primers were employed in first-round RT-PCR, then a second-round multiplex PCR followed. TCRdb reprocessed the multiplex PCR reads via MiXCR and lists one record per CDR3 protein. The profile shows approximately 380,000 distinct CDR3 sequences, roughly 21% of them singletons. Germline lookup yields CDR1 MDHEN and CDR2 SYDVKM. V lost 6 bases and J lost 6; bases outside the gene matches: 11. The CDR3 totals 14 residues.

The sequence was collected from a woman in her late teens or twenties with stable Graves' hyperthyroidism. Source material: peripheral blood. The chain uses TRBV28 and TRBJ2-7; TRBD2 aligns across 7 bases. CDR3 coding DNA: TGTGCCAGCAGCTTTACTAGCGCAAGTGGCGAGCAGTACTTC. This codes for CASSFTSASGEQYF. Combining the CDR3 with reference TRBV28 and TRBJ2-7 gives the whole variable domain DVKVTQSSRYLVKRTGEKVFLECVQDMDHENMFWYRQDPGLGLRLIYFSYDVKMKEKGDIPEGYSVSREKKERFSLILESASTNQTSMYLCASSFTSASGEQYFGPGTRLTVT.